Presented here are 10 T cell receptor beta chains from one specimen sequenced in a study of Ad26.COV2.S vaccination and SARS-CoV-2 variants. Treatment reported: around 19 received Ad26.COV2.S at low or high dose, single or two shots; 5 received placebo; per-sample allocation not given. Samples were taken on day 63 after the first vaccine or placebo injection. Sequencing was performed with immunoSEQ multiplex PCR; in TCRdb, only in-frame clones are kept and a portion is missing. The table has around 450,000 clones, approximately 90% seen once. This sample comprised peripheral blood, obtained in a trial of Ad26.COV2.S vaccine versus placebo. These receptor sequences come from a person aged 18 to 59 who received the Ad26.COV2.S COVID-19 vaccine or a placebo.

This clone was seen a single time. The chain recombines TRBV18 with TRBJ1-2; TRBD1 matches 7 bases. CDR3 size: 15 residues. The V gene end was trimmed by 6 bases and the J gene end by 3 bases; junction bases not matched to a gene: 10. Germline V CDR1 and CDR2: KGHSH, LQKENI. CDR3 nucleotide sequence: TGTGCCAGCTCCACGTTTACAGGGGATGACTATGGCTACACCTTC. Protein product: CASSTFTGDDYGYTF.

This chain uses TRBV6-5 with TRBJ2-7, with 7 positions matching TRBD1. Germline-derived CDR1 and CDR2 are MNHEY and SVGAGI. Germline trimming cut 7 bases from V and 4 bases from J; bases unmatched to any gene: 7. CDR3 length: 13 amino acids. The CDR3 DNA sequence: TGTGCCAGCAAAGAGGGGGCGAAGTACGAGCAGTACTTC. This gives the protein CASKEGAKYEQYF.

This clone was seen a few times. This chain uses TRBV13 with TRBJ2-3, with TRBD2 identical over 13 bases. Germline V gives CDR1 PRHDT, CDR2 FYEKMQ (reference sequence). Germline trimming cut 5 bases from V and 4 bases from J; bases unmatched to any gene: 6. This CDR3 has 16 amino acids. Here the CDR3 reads CASSPRTSGSSDTQYF. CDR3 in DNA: TGTGCCAGCAGCCCTCGGACTAGCGGGAGCTCAGATACGCAGTATTTT.

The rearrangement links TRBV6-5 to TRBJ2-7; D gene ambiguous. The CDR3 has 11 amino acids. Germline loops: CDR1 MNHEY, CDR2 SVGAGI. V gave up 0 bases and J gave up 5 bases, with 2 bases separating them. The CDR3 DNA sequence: TGTGCCAGCAGTTACTCGCACGAGCAGTACTTC. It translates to CASSYSHEQYF.

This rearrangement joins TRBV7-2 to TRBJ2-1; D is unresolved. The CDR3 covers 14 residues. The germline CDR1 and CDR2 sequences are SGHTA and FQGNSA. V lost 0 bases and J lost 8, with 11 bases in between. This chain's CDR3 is CASSLAPLGDEQFF. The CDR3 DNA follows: TGTGCCAGCAGCTTAGCGCCTTTGGGCGATGAGCAGTTCTTC.

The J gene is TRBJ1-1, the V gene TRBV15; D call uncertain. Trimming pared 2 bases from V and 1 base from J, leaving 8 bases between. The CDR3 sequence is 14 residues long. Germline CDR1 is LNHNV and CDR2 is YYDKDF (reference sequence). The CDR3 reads CATSRNQRNTEAFF. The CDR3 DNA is TGTGCCACCAGCAGAAATCAGAGGAACACTGAAGCTTTCTTT.

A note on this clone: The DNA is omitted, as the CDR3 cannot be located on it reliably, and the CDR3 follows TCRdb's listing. CDR3 residues: CASSTSTGTDEAFF. The J gene is TRBJ1-1, the V gene TRBV28. In germline, CDR1 is MDHEN, CDR2 SYDVKM. The CDR3 adds up to 14 amino acids, both ends counted.

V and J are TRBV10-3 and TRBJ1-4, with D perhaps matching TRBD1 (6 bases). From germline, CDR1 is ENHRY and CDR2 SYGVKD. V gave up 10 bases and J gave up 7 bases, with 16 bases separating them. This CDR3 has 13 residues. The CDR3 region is CATRGGAGEKLFF. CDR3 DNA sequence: TGTGCCACCAGAGGGGGGGCCGGTGAAAAACTGTTTTTT.

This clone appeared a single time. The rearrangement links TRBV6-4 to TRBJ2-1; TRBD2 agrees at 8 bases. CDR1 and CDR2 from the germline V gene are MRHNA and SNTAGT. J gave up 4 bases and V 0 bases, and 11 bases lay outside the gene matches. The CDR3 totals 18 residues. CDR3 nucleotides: TGTGCCAGCAGTGACTCTCCCTTCAGGGCGGGAGGTTACAATGAGCAGTTCTTC. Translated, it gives CASSDSPFRAGGYNEQFF.

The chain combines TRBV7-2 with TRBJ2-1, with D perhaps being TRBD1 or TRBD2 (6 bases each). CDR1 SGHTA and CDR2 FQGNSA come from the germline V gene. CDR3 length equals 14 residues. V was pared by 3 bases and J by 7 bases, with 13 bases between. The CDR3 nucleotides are TGTGCCAGCAGCTTGGCCGCGGGACAAAATGAGCAGTTCTTC. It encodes CASSLAAGQNEQFF.